A single sample gave rise to the 16 T cell receptor beta chains below, sequenced in a study. Tregs were sorted as CD4+CD25+CD127-/low cells. A single record per CDR3 protein comes from TCRdb applying MiXCR to the 5' RACE reads. This table has some 30,000 distinct CDR3 sequences, 25% to 30% appearing once. The specimen was tumor-infiltrating Tregs sorted from the breast tumor. These receptors came from a female donor with breast cancer.

This clonotype came up a few times. The genes are TRBV6-5 and TRBJ2-3, with 7 bases fitting TRBD2. From germline, CDR1 is MNHEY and CDR2 SVGAGI. V lost 2 bases to trimming and J lost 5 bases; unmatched junction nucleotides: 7. CDR3 length: 15 amino acids. CDR3 nucleotides: TGTGCCAGCAGTTACGGGGGAGGGCCTGGAGATACGCAGTATTTT. It encodes CASSYGGGPGDTQYF.

Regarding this clonotype: A read error may be the cause here, since a much bigger clone is one base away. The genes are TRBV20-1 and TRBJ2-3; TRBD2 is a possible D gene (5 bases). This CDR3 spans 14 amino acids. Germline V CDR1 and CDR2: DFQATT, SNEGSKA (reference sequence). Written as DNA, the CDR3 is TGCAGTGCTCAGCGGACTGGGAGCACAGATATGCAGTATTTT. Translation gives CSAQRTGSTDMQYF.

The J gene is TRBJ2-2, the V gene TRBV11-2; TRBD1 agrees at 11 bases. With V trimmed by 5 bases and J by 8 bases, 13 bases remained unmatched. This CDR3 region has 17 residues. Germline CDR1 is SGHAT and CDR2 is FQNNGV. The CDR3 reads CASSLGDRTGGCGELFF. The CDR3 nucleotides read TGTGCCAGCAGCCTAGGGGACCGGACAGGGGGCTGTGGGGAGCTGTTTTTT.

This chain links TRBV12-3 or TRBV12-4 with TRBJ1-2; the D is unclear. V lost 7 bases, J lost 4 bases, and 10 bases lay in between. The CDR3 is 12 amino acids. The CDR3, as DNA: TGTGCCAGCACTCGATCGGGCTATGGCTACACCTTC. It encodes CASTRSGYGYTF.

The rearrangement uses TRBV5-1 and TRBJ1-5; D is unresolved. Germline CDR1 SGHRS, CDR2 YFSETQ. CDR3 length: 17 amino acids. The ends were cut back, 4 bases at V and 2 bases at J, with 19 bases in the middle. This CDR3 reads CASSPSPPGEGNQPQHF. The CDR3 bases are TGCGCCAGCAGCCCCTCCCCGCCCGGGGAAGGCAATCAGCCCCAGCATTTT.

V usage is TRBV3-1 and J usage is TRBJ2-3; D gene uncertain. The CDR3 has 15 amino acids. CDR1 LGHDT and CDR2 YNNKEL come from the germline V gene (reference sequence). The V end lost 0 bases, the J end lost 1 base, and 8 bases lay between the germline ends. The CDR3 protein is CASSQEHLGTDTQYF. CDR3 in DNA: TGTGCCAGCAGCCAAGAACACTTGGGCACAGATACGCAGTATTTT.

This clonotype was picked up many times. The rearrangement links TRBV7-7 to TRBJ2-1, with 10 bases fitting TRBD1. The CDR3 covers 16 residues. The germline V gene has CDR1 SSHAT and CDR2 FNYEAQ (reference sequence). V shed 4 bases, J shed 1 base, and the junction held 4 bases outside the gene matches. This chain's CDR3 is CASSSGQGGSYNEQFF. CDR3 nucleotides: TGTGCCAGCAGCTCCGGACAGGGGGGATCCTACAATGAGCAGTTCTTC.

This clonotype is labeled as medium-sized. This chain uses TRBV18 with TRBJ1-2; 7 positions agree with TRBD1. Germline V CDR1 and CDR2: KGHSH, LQKENI. The J segment lost 4 bases and the V segment lost 3 bases, leaving 5 bases of the junction unmatched. This CDR3 region has 14 residues. The CDR3: CASSPRTGTYGYTF. CDR3 sequence (DNA): TGTGCCAGCTCACCCAGGACAGGAACCTATGGCTACACCTTC.

The chain employs TRBV19 and TRBJ1-1, with 11 bases aligning to TRBD1. Trimming at V came to 4 bases and at J to 10 bases, leaving 2 bases not matched to a gene. This CDR3 has 12 amino acids. CDR1 LNHDA and CDR2 SQIVND come from the germline V gene (reference sequence). The CDR3 DNA follows: TGTGCCAGTAGTAGGGGACAGGGGGGAGCTTTCTTT. It translates to CASSRGQGGAFF.

This clonotype was counted only a few times. The DNA of the CDR3 is TGTGCCAGCAGTTTCGGCCTTGGAGAGACCCAGTACTTC. Translated: CASSFGLGETQYF. The chain joins TRBV12-3 or TRBV12-4 to TRBJ2-5; D remains ambiguous. The CDR3 spans 13 residues. V lost 3 bases, J lost 4 bases, and 9 bases lay in between.

Comment on this clonotype: A read error is possible here, since a much larger clone lies one base away. The rearrangement links TRBV6-1 to TRBJ2-7; unclear D gene. The germline CDR1 and CDR2 sequences are MNHNS and SASEGT. The CDR3 runs 11 residues. As DNA, the CDR3 is TGTGCCAGCAGAGGAAGGTTCGAGCAGTGCTTC. It yields the protein CASRGRFEQCF.

This clonotype was picked up a small number of times. The rearrangement joins TRBV6-6 to TRBJ2-1, with 8 bases that match TRBD2. In germline, CDR1 is MNHNY, CDR2 SVGAGI (reference sequence). The CDR3 spans 15 residues. With V trimmed by 5 bases and J by 8 bases, 11 bases remained unmatched. In DNA form, the CDR3 reads TGTGCCAGCAGTCAAGAACTAGCGGCGATCGATGAGCAGTTCTTC. This gives the protein CASSQELAAIDEQFF.

Worth noting for this clonotype: The final CDR3 position lacks the conserved phenylalanine or tryptophan, pointing to a likely read error. The chain has TRBV30 and TRBJ1-6, with D unclear. The CDR3 contains 14 residues. CDR1 is GTSNPN and CDR2 is SVGIG in the germline V gene (reference sequence). The ends were cut back, 0 bases at V and 7 bases at J, with 10 bases in the middle. The DNA of the CDR3 is TGTGCCTGGAGTGTGGTGGCGACGAATTCACCCCTCCACCTT. It translates to CAWSVVATNSPLHL.

The gene calls are TRBV7-3 and TRBJ2-2; D gene ambiguous. This CDR3 is 13 amino acids long. Trimming left V 1 base short and J 3 bases short, with 3 bases between. Germline CDR1 reads SGHTA; CDR2 reads FQGTGA. The CDR3 nucleotides read TGTGCCAGCAGCTTAAGTCACACCGGGGAGCTGTTTTTT. Its translation: CASSLSHTGELFF.

Concerning this clonotype itself: A much larger clone is a single base away; this may be a read error. This rearrangement joins TRBV25-1 to TRBJ1-1, with D uncertain. The length of the CDR3 is 15 residues. Germline CDR1 and CDR2: MGHDK and SYGVNS. V was pared by 3 bases and J by 2 bases, with 13 bases between. The CDR3 DNA is TGTGCCAGCAGTGATCAACCGGGATTCAACACTGAAGCTTTCTTT. Translation gives CASSDQPGFNTEAFF.

There are many counts of this clonotype. The V and J genes are TRBV6-2 or TRBV6-3 and TRBJ1-2; D gene unclear. Germline CDR1 reads MNHEY; CDR2 reads SVGEGT. V shed 5 bases and J shed 8 bases, with 15 bases lying between them. CDR3 length: 13 amino acids. Here the CDR3 reads CASSDDLPGGYTF. CDR3 nucleotides: TGTGCCAGCAGTGACGACCTACCGGGGGGCTACACCTTC.